The 10 T cell receptor beta chains in this list originate from one sample, sequenced in a study of cytomegalovirus exposure and HLA in healthy donors. This PCR relied on a set of 60 Vbeta primers and 13 Jbeta primers. The method was immunoSEQ multiplex PCR; TCRdb's version includes in-frame clones alone and lacks a portion of them. The sample yields about 110,000 clones, roughly three quarters seen once. Material for sequencing was PBMCs. The origin of the receptors is a man aged 25 to 40 in good health and CMV-seropositive.

This clone was observed once. The chain is built from TRBV19 and TRBJ2-2; D remains ambiguous. Trimming removed 7 bases from V and 7 bases from J, with 13 bases in between. CDR3 length: 13 residues. Germline CDR1 and CDR2: LNHDA and SQIVND (reference sequence). The CDR3 spells CASIAFLGGELFF. The CDR3 DNA sequence: TGTGCCAGTATCGCCTTTCTAGGCGGGGAGCTGTTTTTT.

The rearrangement joins TRBV7-2 to TRBJ2-3, with 8 bases fitting TRBD1. The germline V gene encodes CDR1 SGHTA and CDR2 FQGNSA. This CDR3 spans 16 amino acids. J was trimmed by 5 bases and V by 5 bases; bases with no gene match: 12. CDR3: CASSPWAGGEGDTQYF. The CDR3 nucleotides are TGTGCCAGCAGCCCGTGGGCAGGGGGCGAGGGAGATACGCAGTATTTT.

The CDR3 is CASSIGSGGPSGELFF. The CDR3 coding sequence is TGTGCCAGTAGTATAGGCAGCGGGGGGCCCAGCGGGGAGCTGTTTTTT. The chain joins TRBV19 to TRBJ2-2, with 9 bases matching TRBD2. J lost 7 bases, V lost 1 base, and 7 bases had no gene match. CDR1 and CDR2 (germline): LNHDA, SQIVND (reference sequence). This CDR3 has 16 amino acids.

This CDR3 is CASSLGDREGQPQHF. CDR3 DNA sequence: TGTGCCAGCAGCTTAGGGGACAGGGAAGGACAGCCCCAGCATTTT. The V gene is TRBV7-9, the J gene TRBJ1-5, with TRBD1 matching 9 bases. Germline V gene data show CDR1 as SEHNR and CDR2 as FQNEAQ (reference sequence). J was trimmed by 7 bases and V by 1 base; bases with no gene match: 5. CDR3 length equals 15 residues.

The chain links TRBV6-1 to TRBJ1-1, with 7 bases identical to TRBD1. CDR1 and CDR2 (germline): MNHNS, SASEGT. This CDR3 contains 13 residues. Trimming at V came to 6 bases and at J to 5 bases, leaving 6 bases not matched to a gene. CDR3 sequence reads: CASSQTGKTEAFF. CDR3 DNA: TGTGCCAGCAGCCAGACAGGGAAAACTGAAGCTTTCTTT.

In this sample, this clone turned up a few times. This rearrangement joins TRBV11-2 to TRBJ2-2, with 7 nucleotides matching TRBD1. The ends lost 4 bases at V and 5 bases at J; junction bases unmatched: 7. Germline V gene sequence: CDR1 SGHAT, CDR2 FQNNGV. The CDR3 loop spans 15 amino acids. DNA for the CDR3: TGTGCCAGCAGCTACTGGACAGGCGGTACCGGGGAGCTGTTTTTT. Translation: CASSYWTGGTGELFF.

The genes are TRBV4-2 and TRBJ1-5; 7 nucleotides align to TRBD1. This CDR3 comprises 16 residues. Trimming removed 5 bases from V and 5 bases from J; junction bases left unmatched: 12. The germline CDR1 and CDR2 sequences are LGHNA and YNFKEQ. CDR3 bases: TGTGCCAGCAGCTTCGAGGTAGGGGGCTTCGATCAGCCCCAGCATTTT. Residues: CASSFEVGGFDQPQHF.

V usage is TRBV7-2 and J usage is TRBJ1-2; 10 bases align to TRBD1. CDR1 and CDR2 from the germline V gene are SGHTA and FQGNSA. V was pared by 5 bases and J by 5 bases, with 5 bases of the junction left unmatched. The CDR3 length is 14 residues. The CDR3 sequence: CASSPGQGVYGYTF. CDR3 DNA: TGTGCCAGCAGCCCAGGACAGGGGGTATATGGCTACACCTTC.

This sequence joins TRBV7-9 and TRBJ2-5; D is unclear. The J call could be wrong; TRBJ2-7 is a better fit for the DNA end. Germline loops: CDR1 SEHNR, CDR2 FQNEAQ (reference sequence). The length of the CDR3 is 11 residues. In DNA form, the CDR3 reads TGTGCCAGCAGCGTGGGCTACGAGCAGTACTTC. As protein: CASSVGYEQYF.

This clone was observed once. J is TRBJ1-5 and V is TRBV19; TRBD1 is a possible D gene (6 bases). Germline values: CDR1 LNHDA, CDR2 SQIVND (reference sequence). The CDR3 loop spans 17 amino acids. V shed 6 bases and J shed 0 bases, with 18 bases lying between them. The CDR3 loop reads CASRPGHQFISNQPQHF. CDR3 in DNA: TGTGCCAGTAGGCCGGGACACCAATTTATTAGCAATCAGCCCCAGCATTTT.